The rows below give T cell receptor beta chains drawn from one sample of a study of blood T cell repertoires in COVID-19. Measured with immunoSEQ multiplex PCR; TCRdb has only the in-frame clones, and not every one. Here the sample spans roughly 150,000 clones, 85% being singletons. The sequenced sample was peripheral blood. These receptors all stem from a man aged 45-65 years with acute or convalescent COVID-19. The CDR3 runs from the conserved cysteine through the conserved F or W. The order of the fields is V gene, D gene, clone size, J gene, CDR3 protein, CDR3 DNA. D genes are given only for firm matches. Clone size is stated in some rows and not others, as once, few, many or a class when expanded.

v_call: TRBV6-2/TRBV6-3
d_call: TRBD1
clone_size: .
j_call: TRBJ1-5
cdr3_aa: CASSSHGQGLNQPQHF
cdr3_nt: TGTGCCAGCAGTTCCCACGGACAGGGACTAAATCAGCCCCAGCATTTT

v_call: TRBV5-5
d_call: TRBD1
clone_size: .
j_call: TRBJ2-7
cdr3_aa: CASSSRQGFYEQYF
cdr3_nt: TGTGCCAGCAGCTCACGACAGGGTTTTTACGAGCAGTACTTC

v_call: TRBV11-3
d_call: .
clone_size: few
j_call: TRBJ1-1
cdr3_aa: CASSEGAGDTEAFF
cdr3_nt: TGTGCCAGCAGCGAAGGGGCAGGGGACACTGAAGCTTTCTTT

v_call: TRBV25-1
d_call: TRBD1
clone_size: .
j_call: TRBJ2-2
cdr3_aa: CASRRTGGIGELFF
cdr3_nt: TGTGCCAGCCGACGGACAGGGGGTATCGGGGAGCTGTTTTTT

v_call: TRBV28
d_call: TRBD1
clone_size: .
j_call: TRBJ2-3
cdr3_aa: CASSFKRGTGSDTQYF
cdr3_nt: TGTGCCAGCAGTTTTAAAAGAGGGACAGGGTCAGATACGCAGTATTTT

v_call: TRBV2
d_call: .
clone_size: .
j_call: TRBJ1-3
cdr3_aa: CASSGLSSGNTIYF
cdr3_nt: TGTGCCAGCAGTGGCCTGAGCTCTGGAAACACCATATATTTT

v_call: TRBV9
d_call: TRBD1
clone_size: .
j_call: TRBJ2-1
cdr3_aa: CASSVGQGALGEQFF
cdr3_nt: TGTGCCAGCAGCGTTGGACAGGGGGCTTTGGGTGAGCAGTTCTTC

v_call: TRBV7-2
d_call: TRBD1
clone_size: .
j_call: TRBJ1-2
cdr3_aa: CASSWTGGAGYTF
cdr3_nt: TGTGCCAGCAGCTGGACAGGGGGAGCTGGCTACACCTTC

v_call: TRBV3-1/TRBV3-2
d_call: .
clone_size: .
j_call: TRBJ2-1
cdr3_aa: CASSQDARTANEQFF
cdr3_nt: TGTGCCAGCAGCCAGGACGCCCGGACAGCAAATGAGCAGTTCTTC

v_call: TRBV7-8
d_call: .
clone_size: .
j_call: TRBJ1-5
cdr3_aa: CASGRVTPQHF
cdr3_nt: TGTGCCAGCGGCAGGGTTACGCCCCAGCATTTT

v_call: TRBV5-1
d_call: .
clone_size: .
j_call: TRBJ2-1
cdr3_aa: CASSLAGSGVNEQFF
cdr3_nt: TGCGCCAGCAGCTTGGCGGGATCAGGGGTCAATGAGCAGTTCTTC

v_call: TRBV7-6
d_call: .
clone_size: .
j_call: TRBJ2-7
cdr3_aa: CASSSALATASYEQYF
cdr3_nt: TGTGCCAGCAGCTCTGCCCTAGCGACAGCCTCCTACGAGCAGTACTTC

v_call: TRBV18
d_call: TRBD1
clone_size: once
j_call: TRBJ2-7
cdr3_aa: CASSPTQGAGSYEQYF
cdr3_nt: TGTGCCAGCTCTCCTACACAGGGGGCCGGCTCCTACGAGCAGTACTTC

v_call: TRBV5-1
d_call: .
clone_size: .
j_call: TRBJ1-1
cdr3_aa: CASSLLGPGNTEAFF
cdr3_nt: TGCGCCAGCAGTTTATTGGGGCCGGGGAACACTGAAGCTTTCTTT

v_call: TRBV29-1
d_call: .
clone_size: .
j_call: TRBJ1-4
cdr3_aa: CSVELKNEKLFF
cdr3_nt: TGCAGCGTTGAATTAAAAAATGAAAAACTGTTTTTT

v_call: TRBV9
d_call: TRBD1
clone_size: .
j_call: TRBJ2-3
cdr3_aa: CASSVTGITSTDTQYF
cdr3_nt: TGTGCCAGCAGCGTGACAGGGATAACTAGCACAGATACGCAGTATTTT

v_call: TRBV5-1
d_call: .
clone_size: .
j_call: TRBJ2-2
cdr3_aa: CASSLEGELFF
cdr3_nt: TGCGCCAGCAGCCTCGAGGGGGAGCTGTTTTTT

v_call: TRBV12-3/TRBV12-4
d_call: .
clone_size: .
j_call: TRBJ2-7
cdr3_aa: CASSLTSTYEQYF
cdr3_nt: TGTGCCAGCAGTTTAACGTCTACCTACGAGCAGTACTTC

v_call: TRBV3-1/TRBV3-2
d_call: .
clone_size: .
j_call: TRBJ1-1
cdr3_aa: CASSRGLLNTEAFF
cdr3_nt: TGTGCCAGCAGCCGGGGACTTCTGAACACTGAAGCTTTCTTT

v_call: TRBV9
d_call: .
clone_size: .
j_call: TRBJ2-1
cdr3_aa: CASSPLAYPTYNEQFF
cdr3_nt: TGTGCCAGCAGCCCCCTAGCGTATCCCACCTACAATGAGCAGTTCTTC

v_call: TRBV6-5
d_call: .
clone_size: .
j_call: TRBJ2-5
cdr3_aa: CASSYSGDQETQYF
cdr3_nt: TGTGCCAGCAGTTACTCGGGAGACCAAGAGACCCAGTACTTC

v_call: TRBV6-5
d_call: .
clone_size: .
j_call: TRBJ1-3
cdr3_aa: CASSPVSSGNTIYF
cdr3_nt: TGTGCCAGCAGCCCAGTTTCCTCTGGAAACACCATATATTTT

v_call: TRBV19
d_call: TRBD2
clone_size: .
j_call: TRBJ2-7
cdr3_aa: CASQGRGLAGGEQYF
cdr3_nt: TGTGCCAGCCAAGGACGGGGACTAGCGGGAGGAGAGCAGTACTTC

v_call: TRBV11-3
d_call: TRBD2
clone_size: .
j_call: TRBJ2-1
cdr3_aa: CASSPGLAGEGEQFF
cdr3_nt: TGTGCCAGCAGCCCGGGACTAGCGGGAGAGGGTGAGCAGTTCTTC

v_call: TRBV28
d_call: .
clone_size: .
j_call: TRBJ2-7
cdr3_aa: CASSLSTGEATYEQYF
cdr3_nt: TGTGCCAGCAGTTTATCTACAGGGGAGGCGACCTACGAGCAGTACTTC

v_call: TRBV11-3
d_call: TRBD1
clone_size: .
j_call: TRBJ1-1
cdr3_aa: CASSSLTGTTEAFF
cdr3_nt: TGTGCCAGCAGCAGCCTGACAGGGACCACTGAAGCTTTCTTT

v_call: TRBV4-2
d_call: .
clone_size: .
j_call: TRBJ1-2
cdr3_aa: CASSDSHNYGYTF
cdr3_nt: TGTGCCAGCAGCGACAGTCATAACTATGGCTACACCTTC

v_call: TRBV28
d_call: .
clone_size: .
j_call: TRBJ2-3
cdr3_aa: CASSLIWASTDTQYF
cdr3_nt: TGTGCCAGCAGTTTGATTTGGGCTAGCACAGATACGCAGTATTTT

v_call: TRBV28
d_call: .
clone_size: .
j_call: TRBJ1-5
cdr3_aa: CASSRGQPQHF
cdr3_nt: TGTGCCAGCAGCCGCGGGCAGCCCCAGCATTTT

v_call: TRBV6-5
d_call: .
clone_size: .
j_call: TRBJ1-3
cdr3_aa: CASSSGLYGNTIYF
cdr3_nt: TGTGCCAGCAGTTCAGGGCTATATGGAAACACCATATATTTT

v_call: TRBV6-5
d_call: .
clone_size: .
j_call: TRBJ2-2
cdr3_aa: CASSVDSGTGELFF
cdr3_nt: TGTGCCAGCAGCGTGGACAGCGGCACCGGGGAGCTGTTTTTT

v_call: TRBV7-9
d_call: TRBD1
clone_size: .
j_call: TRBJ2-3
cdr3_aa: CASLGQGTDTQYF
cdr3_nt: TGTGCCAGCTTGGGACAGGGGACAGATACGCAGTATTTT

v_call: TRBV15
d_call: TRBD2
clone_size: .
j_call: TRBJ2-3
cdr3_aa: CATSRPGLAGGDTQYF
cdr3_nt: TGTGCCACCAGCAGACCAGGACTAGCGGGAGGAGATACGCAGTATTTT

v_call: TRBV6-1
d_call: TRBD1
clone_size: once
j_call: TRBJ1-1
cdr3_aa: CASSPGGTGGTEAFF
cdr3_nt: TGTGCCAGCAGTCCCGGGGGGACAGGGGGCACTGAAGCTTTCTTT

v_call: TRBV4-1
d_call: .
clone_size: .
j_call: TRBJ2-7
cdr3_aa: CASSPGALYEQYF
cdr3_nt: TGCGCCAGCAGCCCCGGAGCCCTCTACGAGCAGTACTTC

v_call: TRBV7-9
d_call: .
clone_size: .
j_call: TRBJ1-1
cdr3_aa: CASSFPPGEPSWNTEAFF
cdr3_nt: TGTGCCAGCAGCTTCCCTCCGGGGGAACCGTCTTGGAACACTGAAGCTTTCTTT

v_call: TRBV11-2
d_call: TRBD2
clone_size: .
j_call: TRBJ2-5
cdr3_aa: CASSFGTSGGRGETQYF
cdr3_nt: TGTGCCAGCAGCTTCGGGACTAGCGGGGGGCGAGGGGAGACCCAGTACTTC

v_call: TRBV18
d_call: .
clone_size: .
j_call: TRBJ2-3
cdr3_aa: CASSPLQISTDTQYF
cdr3_nt: TGTGCCAGCTCACCATTGCAGATAAGCACAGATACGCAGTATTTT

v_call: TRBV19
d_call: .
clone_size: .
j_call: TRBJ1-4
cdr3_aa: CASSIRVATNEKLFF
cdr3_nt: TGTGCCAGTAGTATACGAGTTGCAACTAATGAAAAACTGTTTTTT

v_call: TRBV20-1
d_call: TRBD1
clone_size: .
j_call: TRBJ1-1
cdr3_aa: CSASPGGGLNTEAFF
cdr3_nt: TGCAGTGCTAGTCCAGGGGGCGGTTTGAACACTGAAGCTTTCTTT

v_call: TRBV7-7
d_call: TRBD2
clone_size: .
j_call: TRBJ2-3
cdr3_aa: CASSLVAGITDTQYF
cdr3_nt: TGTGCTAGCAGCTTAGTAGCGGGGATCACAGATACGCAGTATTTT

v_call: TRBV11-2
d_call: TRBD1
clone_size: .
j_call: TRBJ1-6
cdr3_aa: CASSSGQGWAPLHF
cdr3_nt: TGTGCCAGCAGCTCCGGACAGGGATGGGCACCCCTCCACTTT

v_call: TRBV5-6
d_call: .
clone_size: .
j_call: TRBJ2-7
cdr3_aa: CASSLDPYRLQVYEQYF
cdr3_nt: TGTGCCAGCAGCTTGGACCCCTACAGATTACAAGTCTACGAGCAGTACTTC

v_call: TRBV7-9
d_call: .
clone_size: .
j_call: TRBJ1-1
cdr3_aa: CASSLESRGEAFF
cdr3_nt: TGTGCCAGCAGCTTAGAAAGCAGGGGCGAAGCTTTCTTT

v_call: TRBV5-1
d_call: .
clone_size: .
j_call: TRBJ2-7
cdr3_aa: CAARRDRSSYEQYF
cdr3_nt: TGCGCCGCGAGGAGGGACAGAAGCTCCTACGAGCAGTACTTC

v_call: TRBV29-1
d_call: .
clone_size: .
j_call: TRBJ2-5
cdr3_aa: CSFALSGGSRETQYF
cdr3_nt: TGCAGCTTCGCGTTGAGTGGAGGCTCGAGAGAGACCCAGTACTTC

v_call: TRBV6-6
d_call: TRBD1
clone_size: .
j_call: TRBJ1-4
cdr3_aa: CASRDRGNEKLFF
cdr3_nt: TGTGCCAGCAGGGACAGGGGTAATGAAAAACTGTTTTTT

v_call: TRBV9
d_call: TRBD2
clone_size: once
j_call: TRBJ2-1
cdr3_aa: CASSVGGGYYNEQFF
cdr3_nt: TGTGCCAGCAGCGTCGGCGGGGGGTACTACAATGAGCAGTTCTTC

v_call: TRBV6-5
d_call: .
clone_size: .
j_call: TRBJ1-6
cdr3_aa: CASSLTVNSPLHF
cdr3_nt: TGTGCCAGCAGTTTAACAGTTAATTCACCCCTCCACTTT

v_call: TRBV13
d_call: .
clone_size: .
j_call: TRBJ2-6
cdr3_aa: CASSQHISGANVLTF
cdr3_nt: TGTGCCAGCAGCCAACATATCTCGGGGGCCAACGTCCTGACTTTC

v_call: TRBV19
d_call: .
clone_size: .
j_call: TRBJ1-5
cdr3_aa: CASSIAGHNQPQHF
cdr3_nt: TGTGCCAGTAGTATAGCAGGGCACAATCAGCCCCAGCATTTT

v_call: TRBV5-1
d_call: TRBD1
clone_size: .
j_call: TRBJ2-6
cdr3_aa: CASSFGTGTAGANVLTF
cdr3_nt: TGCGCCAGCAGCTTTGGGACAGGGACGGCTGGGGCCAACGTCCTGACTTTC

v_call: TRBV25-1
d_call: .
clone_size: .
j_call: TRBJ2-5
cdr3_aa: CASSDGQTETQYF
cdr3_nt: TGTGCCAGCAGTGACGGACAGACGGAGACCCAGTACTTC

v_call: TRBV7-2
d_call: .
clone_size: .
j_call: TRBJ2-7
cdr3_aa: CASSLLRQAPYEQYF
cdr3_nt: TGTGCCAGCAGCTTACTCCGACAGGCACCGTACGAGCAGTACTTC